Shown below are 9 T cell receptor beta chains from a single sample sequenced in a study of CD8 T cell repertoires and HIV-1 epitope variants (dated by TCRdb to the early 2020s). The library was made by the immunoSEQ multiplex PCR assay. Drawn from immuneACCESS, this table holds only the in-frame rearrangements with V and J called that TCRdb kept. Clones are partly lost; checked studies trace under half to an unresolved V gene and leave the rest unexplained. Across this sample there are some 1,000 clones, with 68% seen only once. The ten largest make up 44% of the sample. Their recognized antigens are unknown. The sequenced sample was cultured CD8+ T cells derived from PBMCs. Source of these receptors: a male donor with HIV.

This chain joins TRBV2 and TRBJ2-1, with D perhaps TRBD2 (6 bases). The CDR3 loop spans 14 amino acids. Germline CDR1 and CDR2: SNHLY and FYNNEI. Trimming cost V 6 bases and J 5 bases, with 14 bases left between them. This chain's CDR3 is CASSTSTLDNEQFF. The CDR3 DNA reads TGTGCCAGCAGCACTAGCACCCTGGACAATGAGCAGTTCTTC.

In DNA, the CDR3 is TGTGCCAGCAGCCGCCTGACAGGGGGCCCCACCTACGAGCAGTACTTC. It translates to CASSRLTGGPTYEQYF. The J gene is TRBJ2-7, the V gene TRBV7-9; 10 bases are a match to TRBD1. The CDR3 is made up of 16 amino acids. With 5 bases clipped from V and 2 bases from J, the junction kept 9 bases outside the gene matches. Looked up from germline, CDR1 is SEHNR and CDR2 is FQNEAQ (reference sequence). The full variable domain, rest sourced from reference TRBV7-9 and TRBJ2-7, is DTGVSQNPRHKITKRGQNVTFRCDPISEHNRLYWYRQTLGQGPEFLTYFQNEAQLEKSRLLSDRFSAERPKGSFSTLEIQRTEQGDSAMYLCASSRLTGGPTYEQYFGPGTRLTVT.

The rearrangement joins TRBV15 to TRBJ2-3; 8 bases match TRBD2. The CDR3 contains 18 residues. Trimming cost V 0 bases and J 0 bases; bases outside gene matches: 8. Germline assignment: CDR1 LNHNV and CDR2 YYDKDF (reference sequence). Written as DNA, the CDR3 is TGTGCCACCAGCAGAGAGCGGAGCGGGGGATCTAGCACAGATACGCAGTATTTT. It yields the protein CATSRERSGGSSTDTQYF.

This clone was counted between two and nine times. This chain connects TRBV29-1 to TRBJ1-1; D is unresolved. The CDR3 spans 11 residues. Germline V lookup: CDR1 SQVTM, CDR2 ANQGSEA. V was shortened by 4 bases and J by 4 bases, with 7 bases between the two germline ends. The CDR3 is CSVGVFTEAFF. The CDR3 DNA is TGCAGCGTTGGGGTGTTCACTGAAGCTTTCTTT.

This chain connects TRBV29-1 to TRBJ1-3; D is unresolved. Germline V CDR1 and CDR2: SQVTM, ANQGSEA. The CDR3 sequence is 12 residues long. V lost 3 bases to trimming and J lost 4 bases, with 7 bases between them. In DNA, the CDR3 is TGCAGCGTTGAGCTCAGCGGAAACACCATATATTTT. Protein: CSVELSGNTIYF.

V and J are TRBV5-6 and TRBJ1-6, with D unresolved. Trimming removed 0 bases from V and 9 bases from J, with 7 bases in between. The CDR3 contains 13 residues. Germline-derived CDR1 and CDR2 are SGHDT and YYEEEE. The CDR3 DNA is TGTGCCAGCAGCTTGGGTGCGGTTTCACCCCTCCACTTT. Translated: CASSLGAVSPLHF.

This chain joins TRBV12-5 and TRBJ2-3; 8 positions agree with TRBD1. This CDR3 comprises 18 residues. CDR1 is LGHNT, CDR2 FRNRAP, per germline. Trimming at V came to 2 bases and at J to 1 base, leaving 11 bases not matched to a gene. This chain's CDR3 is CASGLQTGEVLGTDTQYF. CDR3 DNA: TGTGCTAGTGGTTTGCAGACAGGGGAAGTTTTGGGCACAGATACGCAGTATTTT.

The rearrangement joins TRBV7-2 to TRBJ2-1; D may be TRBD2 (6 bases). The CDR3 has 16 residues. Germline CDR1 and CDR2: SGHTA and FQGNSA. The V gene lost 0 bases and the J gene lost 3 bases, with 12 bases spanning the gap. The chain's CDR3 is CASSLAEGAGYNEQFF. The CDR3 DNA follows: TGTGCCAGCAGCTTAGCGGAGGGAGCGGGCTACAATGAGCAGTTCTTC. The full variable domain, rest sourced from reference TRBV7-2 and TRBJ2-1, is GAGVSQSPSNKVTEKGKDVELRCDPISGHTALYWYRQSLGQGLEFLIYFQGNSAPDKSGLPSDRFSAERTGGSVSTLTIQRTQQEDSAVYLCASSLAEGAGYNEQFFGPGTRLTVL.

The chain is built from TRBV28 and TRBJ1-2; D is unclear. Deletions cut 5 bases from V and 8 bases from J, with 12 bases between. CDR1 and CDR2 (germline): MDHEN, SYDVKM. The CDR3 consists of 12 residues. CDR3 region: CASSLDRWGYTF. CDR3 nucleotides: TGTGCCAGCAGTCTGGATCGCTGGGGCTACACCTTC.